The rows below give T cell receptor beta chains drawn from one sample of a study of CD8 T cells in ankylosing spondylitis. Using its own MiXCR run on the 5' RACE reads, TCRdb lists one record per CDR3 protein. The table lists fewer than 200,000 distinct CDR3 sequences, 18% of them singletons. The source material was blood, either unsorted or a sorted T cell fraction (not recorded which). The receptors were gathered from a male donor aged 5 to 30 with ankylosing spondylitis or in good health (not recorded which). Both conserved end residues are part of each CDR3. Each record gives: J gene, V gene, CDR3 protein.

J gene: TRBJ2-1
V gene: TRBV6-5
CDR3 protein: CASSSVTKEQFF

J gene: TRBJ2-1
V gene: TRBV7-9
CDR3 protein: CASSLDSGYNEQFF

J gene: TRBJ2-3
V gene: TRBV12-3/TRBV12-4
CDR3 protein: CASSRDRGPTDTQYF

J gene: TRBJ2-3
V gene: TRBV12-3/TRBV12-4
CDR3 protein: CASSVSDSSVTQYF

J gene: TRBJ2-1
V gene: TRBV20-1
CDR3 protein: CSTRERSYNEQFF

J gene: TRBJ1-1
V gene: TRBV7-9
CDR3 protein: CASTKTGFDTEAFF

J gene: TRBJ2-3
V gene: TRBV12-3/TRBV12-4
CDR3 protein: CASSVPGLAESDTQYF

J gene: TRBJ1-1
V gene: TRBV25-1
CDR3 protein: CASRGWSDTEAFF

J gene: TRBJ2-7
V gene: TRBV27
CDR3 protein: CASTPLSGSFNEQYF

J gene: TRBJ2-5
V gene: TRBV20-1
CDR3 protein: CSHLWRGETQYF

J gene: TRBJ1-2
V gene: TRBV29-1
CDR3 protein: CSVLQKLTDGYTF

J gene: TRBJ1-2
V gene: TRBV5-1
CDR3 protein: CASSLGGQGVYGYTF

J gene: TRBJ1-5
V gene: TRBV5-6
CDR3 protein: CASSLGQRNQPQHF

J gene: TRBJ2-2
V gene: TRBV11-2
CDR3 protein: CASSQTVGGPTGELFF

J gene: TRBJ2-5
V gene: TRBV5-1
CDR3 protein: CASSLHGERQETQYF

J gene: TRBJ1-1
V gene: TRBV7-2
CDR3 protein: CASSPGWAMNTEAFF

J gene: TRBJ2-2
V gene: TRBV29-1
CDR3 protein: CSAAVGATGELFF

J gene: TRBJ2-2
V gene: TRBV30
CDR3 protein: CAWSDQLAGIHTGELFF